This TCR beta chain was identified in a study of Ad26.COV2.S vaccination and SARS-CoV-2 variants. The data were produced by immunoSEQ multiplex PCR, yet TCRdb's version contains in-frame clones alone and is incomplete. The repertoire includes 440,000 or so clones, about 92% of them detected once, and about 4.4% sits in the top ten. Treatment indicated: roughly 19 received Ad26.COV2.S at low or high dose, single or two shots; about 5 received placebo; per-sample allocation not given. Following the first vaccine or placebo injection, samples were taken on day 63. The TCR sequence derives from a person aged 18-60 years who received the Ad26.COV2.S COVID-19 vaccine or a placebo. The sequenced sample was peripheral blood, obtained in a trial of Ad26.COV2.S vaccine versus placebo.

For the CDR3, the DNA is TGTGCCAGCAGCTTGGCAGGGAGCTCCTACAATGAGCAGTTCTTC. The encoded protein is CASSLAGSSYNEQFF. The chain couples TRBV5-5 to TRBJ2-1; perhaps D is TRBD1 or TRBD2 (5 bases each). CDR3 size: 15 residues. V lost 0 bases and J lost 0, with 7 bases in between. Per the germline V gene, CDR1 is SGHKS and CDR2 is YYEKEE (reference sequence).